This entry lists 26 T cell receptor beta chains sequenced from one sample in a study of glioma-infiltrating T cells after dendritic cell vaccination. Regarding time point: after dendritic cell vaccination, including at tumor progression/relapse. Produced via immunoSEQ multiplex PCR; TCRdb's table is partial and in-frame only. Of tens of thousands of clones listed, 85% were seen once; the top ten hold 8.5%. The material was blood, obtained after dendritic cell vaccination. The receptor source for this set is a human donor with glioblastoma.

This clone was observed a single time. The rearrangement uses TRBV6-1 and TRBJ2-6; 10 bases align to TRBD1. Trimming cost V 8 bases and J 4 bases; bases outside gene matches: 5. Germline V gene sequence: CDR1 MNHNS, CDR2 SASEGT. The CDR3 loop spans 15 amino acids. The CDR3 here is CASQTGGGGANVLTF. DNA of the CDR3: TGTGCCAGCCAGACAGGGGGCGGCGGGGCCAACGTCCTGACTTTC.

The chain links TRBV30 to TRBJ2-1; 7 nucleotides align to TRBD1. Germline V gives CDR1 GTSNPN, CDR2 SVGIG (reference sequence). The CDR3 is 16 residues long. Trimming took 3 bases from V and 0 from J; bases not matched to a gene: 8. DNA for the CDR3: TGTGCCTGGAGCCGGTCTGGGGACAGCTCCTACAATGAGCAGTTCTTC. Its translation: CAWSRSGDSSYNEQFF.

The chain employs TRBV4-3 and TRBJ1-2; tentatively, D is TRBD1 (5 bases). Germline V gene lookup returns CDR1 LGHNA and CDR2 YSLEER. The V end was cut by 1 base, the J end by 3 bases, with 24 bases between. The CDR3 covers 19 residues. CDR3 sequence (DNA): TGCGCCAGCAGCCAAGGCCCTACCGCGGCGGGGCGCCGATACTATGGCTACACCTTC. Amino acid sequence: CASSQGPTAAGRRYYGYTF.

This chain connects TRBV9 to TRBJ2-7; D is perhaps TRBD2 (7 bases). Trimming took 2 bases from V and 5 from J, leaving 14 bases between them. The germline CDR1 and CDR2 sequences are SGDLS and YYNGEE. CDR3 length equals 14 residues. The CDR3 loop reads CASSVGGGRDEQYF. CDR3 in DNA: TGTGCCAGCAGCGTGGGCGGGGGCCGGGACGAGCAGTACTTC.

V usage is TRBV7-9 and J usage is TRBJ2-5; D possibly corresponds to TRBD1 (5 bases). This CDR3 has 15 amino acids. Trimming removed 1 base from V and 2 bases from J, with 11 bases in between. CDR1 and CDR2 from the germline V gene are SEHNR and FQNEAQ (reference sequence). CDR3 sequence reads: CASSLVQGRQETQYF. The CDR3 nucleotides are TGTGCCAGCAGCTTAGTCCAGGGCCGTCAAGAGACCCAGTACTTC.

The CDR3 coding sequence is TGCGCCAGCAGCCACGGGACAGGGAGGACAGATACGCAGTATTTT. Protein sequence: CASSHGTGRTDTQYF. The rearrangement links TRBV4-1 to TRBJ2-3; TRBD1 matches 9 bases. In germline, CDR1 is MGHRA, CDR2 YSYEKL. This CDR3 has 15 residues. J was trimmed by 3 bases and V by 3 bases; bases with no gene match: 4.

The CDR3 region is CASQRGSGYEQYF. CDR3 sequence (DNA): TGTGCCAGCCAGCGTGGTAGCGGCTACGAGCAGTACTTC. The chain uses TRBV7-6 and TRBJ2-7; D might be TRBD2 (6 bases). Germline V CDR1 and CDR2: SGHVS, FNYEAQ. CDR3 length: 13 residues. Between the trimmed V and J ends, which lost 8 bases and 3 bases, there was a span of 14 bases.

This chain connects TRBV28 to TRBJ2-3, with 10 bases fitting TRBD2. The CDR3 consists of 14 residues. The germline CDR1 and CDR2 sequences are MDHEN and SYDVKM. Trimming cost V 6 bases and J 5 bases; bases outside gene matches: 5. CDR3 sequence: CASRLAGLVDTQYF. In DNA, the CDR3 is TGTGCCAGCAGACTAGCGGGACTAGTAGATACGCAGTATTTT.

This rearrangement joins TRBV29-1 to TRBJ2-1, with 8 bases lining up with TRBD2. The trim removed 6 bases at V and 8 bases at J, leaving 9 bases unmatched. The CDR3 contains 13 residues. Germline CDR1 is SQVTM and CDR2 is ANQGSEA. CDR3 sequence reads: CSVVGGGIYEQFF. CDR3 in DNA: TGCAGCGTGGTCGGGGGGGGCATATATGAGCAGTTCTTC.

V usage is TRBV9 and J usage is TRBJ2-1, with D maybe TRBD1 (7 bases). The CDR3 length is 17 residues. With 4 bases removed from V and 5 bases from J, the gap between germline ends came to 22 bases. In germline, CDR1 is SGDLS, CDR2 YYNGEE. Written as DNA, the CDR3 is TGTGCCAGCAGCCTCCCCCAGGGGGGAGGCCCCAACAATGAGCAGTTCTTC. It codes for CASSLPQGGGPNNEQFF.

The genes are TRBV7-3 and TRBJ2-7, with TRBD1 matching over 9 bases. The CDR3 extends over 15 amino acids. Germline V gene lookup returns CDR1 SGHTA and CDR2 FQGTGA. After removal of 5 bases from V and 3 bases from J, the junction contained 8 bases not matched to a gene. The CDR3 here is CASSTTGGVGYEQYF. CDR3 in DNA: TGTGCCAGCAGCACGACAGGGGGGGTGGGCTACGAGCAGTACTTC.

V gene TRBV6-5 combines with J gene TRBJ1-6; perhaps TRBD1 as D (5 bases). The CDR3 sequence is 16 residues long. The germline V gene encodes CDR1 MNHEY and CDR2 SVGAGI. V was shortened by 2 bases and J by 3 bases, with 11 bases between the two germline ends. The CDR3 region has the DNA TGTGCCAGCAGTTACGAGGGACTTCTCTATAATTCACCCCTCCACTTT. This translates into CASSYEGLLYNSPLHF.

This chain links TRBV11-2 with TRBJ1-1; 9 bases match TRBD1. This CDR3 spans 14 amino acids. J lost 6 bases, V lost 1 base, and 3 bases had no gene match. Germline V gene sequence: CDR1 SGHAT, CDR2 FQNNGV. CDR3 bases: TGTGCCAGCAGCTTAGTAGGGACAGGGTCTGAAGCTTTCTTT. Translating it yields CASSLVGTGSEAFF. The full variable domain, completed using reference TRBV11-2 and TRBJ1-1, is EAGVAQSPRYKIIEKRQSVAFWCNPISGHATLYWYQQILGQGPKLLIQFQNNGVVDDSQLPKDRFSAERLKGVDSTLKIQPAKLEDSAVYLCASSLVGTGSEAFFGQGTRLTVV.

The chain couples TRBV7-2 to TRBJ2-1; TRBD2 matches 8 bases. Trimming removed 4 bases from V and 3 bases from J; junction bases left unmatched: 11. CDR3 length: 17 amino acids. From germline, CDR1 is SGHTA and CDR2 FQGNSA. The DNA for the CDR3 is TGTGCCAGCAGCTCTCGACTTAGCGGGGCCTACTACAATGAGCAGTTCTTC. It translates to CASSSRLSGAYYNEQFF.

This chain connects TRBV19 to TRBJ1-1; D unresolved. CDR1 is LNHDA, CDR2 SQIVND, per germline (reference sequence). CDR3 length: 14 amino acids. V dropped 0 bases and J dropped 5 bases, with 10 bases sitting between them. The CDR3 DNA reads as TGTGCCAGTAGTATAGATCGAGGGCATACTGAAGCTTTCTTT. Translated, it gives CASSIDRGHTEAFF.

This clone turned up a few times. The chain has TRBV14 and TRBJ2-5; 9 bases agree with TRBD2. The V and J ends lost 3 bases and 0 bases, in that order; junction bases with no gene match: 8. CDR1 and CDR2 from the germline V gene are SGHDN and FVKESK. This CDR3 region has 17 residues. This CDR3 is CASSHPLAGAYQETQYF. CDR3 nucleotide sequence: TGTGCCAGCAGCCACCCCTTAGCGGGAGCGTACCAAGAGACCCAGTACTTC.

The V and J genes are TRBV7-8 and TRBJ1-2; TRBD1 aligns across 7 bases. The germline V gene encodes CDR1 SGHVS and CDR2 FQNEAQ. After removal of 1 base from V and 6 bases from J, the junction contained 8 bases not matched to a gene. The CDR3 is 15 residues long. CDR3 sequence (DNA): TGTGCCAGCAGCTTAGATCCCGGGACAGACCATGGCTACACCTTC. Its translation: CASSLDPGTDHGYTF.

This clone was counted a single time. The rearrangement uses TRBV30 and TRBJ2-5; TRBD2 matches at 7 bases. The CDR3 sequence is 15 residues long. The trim removed 0 bases at V and 3 bases at J, leaving 7 bases unmatched. In germline, CDR1 is GTSNPN, CDR2 SVGIG (reference sequence). The CDR3 DNA reads TGTGCCTGGAGTGTAGGGGCAGCGGGAAAAGAGACCCAGTACTTC. Its translation is CAWSVGAAGKETQYF.

This sequence joins TRBV18 and TRBJ2-7, with 10 bases aligning to TRBD2. The germline V gene encodes CDR1 KGHSH and CDR2 LQKENI. CDR3 length: 16 residues. V lost 2 bases, J lost 3 bases, and 7 bases stayed unmatched. This CDR3 reads CASSPGLAGVSYEQYF. The DNA for the CDR3 is TGTGCCAGCTCACCAGGGCTAGCGGGGGTGAGCTACGAGCAGTACTTC.

The chain is built from TRBV11-2 and TRBJ2-1; D ambiguous. The CDR3 totals 14 residues. Trimming shortened V by 1 base and J by 9 bases, and 13 bases separated the two germline ends. Germline values: CDR1 SGHAT, CDR2 FQNNGV. CDR3: CASSLGGKAIEQFF. The CDR3 DNA sequence: TGTGCCAGCAGCTTAGGAGGTAAAGCGATTGAGCAGTTCTTC.

A word on this clone: The junction does not match germline at one end; this may be a read error. The chain joins TRBV5-1 to TRBJ2-7; 7 nucleotides align to TRBD2. Germline CDR1 SGHRS, CDR2 YFSETQ. The CDR3 has 12 residues. The CDR3 is CASSLGGGEQCF. DNA for the CDR3: TGCGCCAGCAGCTTGGGGGGGGGTGAGCAGTGCTTC.

The chain has TRBV11-2 and TRBJ1-1; D is unclear. This CDR3 has 13 residues. Germline V gene sequence: CDR1 SGHAT, CDR2 FQNNGV. Trimming left V 5 bases short and J 1 base short, with 8 bases between. CDR3: CASSRATNTEAFF. CDR3 nucleotides: TGTGCCAGCAGCCGAGCCACGAACACTGAAGCTTTCTTT.

The CDR3 reads CSVTGYYGYTF. CDR3 in DNA: TGCAGCGTTACAGGGTACTATGGCTACACCTTC. This chain uses TRBV29-1 with TRBJ1-2; weak D call: TRBD1 (6 bases). Germline V CDR1 and CDR2: SQVTM, ANQGSEA. Trimming took 5 bases from V and 3 from J, leaving 7 bases between them. The CDR3 contains 11 residues.

CDR3 in DNA: TGCGCCAGCAGCGCCCGACAGGGTCCCAACGAGCAGTACTTC. Its protein is CASSARQGPNEQYF. The chain employs TRBV4-1 and TRBJ2-7; 7 bases are a match to TRBD1. The CDR3 totals 14 residues. The germline CDR1 and CDR2 sequences are MGHRA and YSYEKL. V was clipped by 5 bases and J by 5 bases; unmatched bases: 9.

J is TRBJ2-7 and V is TRBV5-4; a weak D match, TRBD2 (5 bases). Germline V gene lookup returns CDR1 SGHNT and CDR2 YYREEE (reference sequence). V dropped 3 bases and J dropped 3 bases, with 22 bases sitting between them. The CDR3 is 17 amino acids. CDR3 residues: CASSSDGVGILNYEQYF. Written as DNA, the CDR3 is TGTGCCAGCAGCTCCGACGGGGTCGGGATTCTAAACTACGAGCAGTACTTC.

This sequence joins TRBV25-1 and TRBJ2-7, with TRBD1 matching over 8 bases. This CDR3 is 16 amino acids long. The V gene end was trimmed by 7 bases and the J gene end by 3 bases; junction bases not matched to a gene: 14. The V gene's germline CDR1 is MGHDK and CDR2 SYGVNS. The CDR3 is CASTHSPTGDGYEQYF. CDR3 bases: TGTGCCAGCACTCATTCCCCGACAGGGGATGGCTACGAGCAGTACTTC.